This T cell receptor beta chain comes out of a study of blood T cells in healthy people across ages. The wider study: Through template switching, about one barcoded beta molecule was captured per two T cells, as measured in model experiments. Regarding the study as a whole: While age rose, TCR beta diversity per million T cells dropped in a roughly linear way. Possibly confounding the expanded clonotype changes was the fact that donor CMV status was unknown.

Each donor had around 10 milliliters of peripheral blood drawn. A sample-barcoded 5' primer and a J-beta primer mix were used in a second PCR of roughly 7 to 12 cycles. TCRdb reprocessed the 5' RACE reads with MiXCR, giving one entry per CDR3 protein. The data show around 1.7 million distinct CDR3 sequences, with about 28% seen just once and 7.7% held by the top ten. For this clonotype: What it binds is unknown.

The sequence came from a woman between 25 and 40 years old in good health. The source material was blood.

CDR3: CASSLEGSKRTDTQYF. Here the CDR3 DNA reads TGTGCCAGCAGCTTAGAGGGGTCTAAGCGCACAGATACGCAGTATTTT. The chain links TRBV7-2 to TRBJ2-3; a possible D gene is TRBD1 (5 bases). This CDR3 is built from 16 residues. Germline values: CDR1 SGHTA, CDR2 FQGNSA. Trimming took 1 base from V and 1 from J, leaving 12 bases between them.